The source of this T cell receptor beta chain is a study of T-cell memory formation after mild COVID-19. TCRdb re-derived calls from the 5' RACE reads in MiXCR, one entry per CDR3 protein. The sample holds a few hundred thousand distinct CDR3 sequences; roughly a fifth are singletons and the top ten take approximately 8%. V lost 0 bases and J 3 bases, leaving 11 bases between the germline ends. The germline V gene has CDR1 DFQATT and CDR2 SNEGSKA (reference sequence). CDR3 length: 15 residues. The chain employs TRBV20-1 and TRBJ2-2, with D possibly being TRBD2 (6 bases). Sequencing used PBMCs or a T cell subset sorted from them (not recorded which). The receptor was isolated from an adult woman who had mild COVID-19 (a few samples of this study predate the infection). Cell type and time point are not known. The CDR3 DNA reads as TGCAGTGCTAGAGAAACTCGGGGGTACACCGGGGAGCTGTTTTTT. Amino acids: CSARETRGYTGELFF.